The TCR beta chain under discussion was sequenced for a study of cytotoxic CD8 clonotypes in ibrutinib-treated CLL. The CDR3 contains 17 residues. V gave up 5 bases and J gave up 0 bases, with 15 bases separating them. Germline V lookup: CDR1 SGHRS, CDR2 YFSETQ. The assay was immunoSEQ multiplex PCR, and TCRdb's table has in-frame clones only and misses some. The sample lists tens of thousands of clones, roughly 57% seen once, with roughly 14% in the top ten. The material sequenced was PBMCs, taken after 12 months of ibrutinib treatment. This chain connects TRBV5-1 to TRBJ2-6, with D maybe TRBD2 (6 bases). The TCR sequence derives from a human donor with chronic lymphocytic leukemia. The CDR3 sequence is CASRGGRTGSGANVLTF. As DNA, the CDR3 is TGCGCCAGCAGGGGGGGTCGAACCGGCTCTGGGGCCAACGTCCTGACTTTC.